This entry features one TCR beta chain sequence. Antigen: not known. The entry originates in a study of cytomegalovirus exposure and HLA in healthy donors. Regarding the study as a whole: It was taken for granted in presence/absence analyses that sequencing depth across donors was roughly uniform.

V lost 0 bases and J lost 3; bases outside the gene matches: 3. This CDR3 has 14 residues. CDR1 and CDR2 from the germline V gene are SGHRS and YFSETQ. It was with 60 Vbeta and 13 Jbeta primers that the PCR ran. Per the authors' pipeline: A later analysis counted 65 million to 95 million unique TCR beta chains, around 10 million shared. TCRdb's copy holds only in-frame clones and misses some; the assay was immunoSEQ multiplex PCR. D and trimming come from the DNA, and the V and J calls and clone size come from that table. The sample yields about 99,000 clones, about 79% seen once. The J gene is TRBJ2-7, the V gene TRBV5-1; TRBD1 matches 7 bases. The clonotype originates from a male donor in good health and CMV-seropositive. The sequenced material came from PBMCs. The CDR3 is CASSLGDSNYEQYF. The CDR3 nucleotides are TGCGCCAGCAGCTTGGGGGACAGTAACTACGAGCAGTACTTC.